The rows below give T cell receptor beta chains drawn from one sample of a study of T-cell reconstitution after alpha-beta-depleted transplantation in children. One entry per CDR3 protein results from TCRdb running MiXCR on the PCR reads. The sample has roughly 570,000 distinct CDR3 sequences, 25% to 30% seen once. The sequences come from PBMCs, collected before TCRalphabeta/CD19-depleted stem cell transplant. All receptors derive from a boy under two years old with Wiskott-Aldrich syndrome, due to receive a stem cell transplant. Both conserved end residues are part of each CDR3. D genes are given only for firm matches. Size tells how often a clone was seen (once, few, many) or the class of an expanded clone, and some rows leave it out.

clone size | J gene | V gene | D gene | CDR3 DNA | CDR3 protein
- | TRBJ2-6 | TRBV12-3/TRBV12-4 | - | TGTGCCAGCAGTTTGGTACAGCCGGGGGCCAACGTCCTGACTTTC | CASSLVQPGANVLTF
few | TRBJ2-7 | TRBV20-1 | - | TGCAGTGCTAGCCGGGGTTTGAGCGAGCAGTACTTC | CSASRGLSEQYF
- | TRBJ1-1 | TRBV18 | TRBD1 | TGTGCCAGCTCACCTGGCAAGGGGGCGAACACTGAAGCTTTCTTT | CASSPGKGANTEAFF
- | TRBJ2-1 | TRBV7-9 | - | TGTGCCAGCAGCTTTGACGGAGGCTCCTACAATGAGCAGTTCTTC | CASSFDGGSYNEQFF
- | TRBJ2-2 | TRBV20-1 | - | TGCAGTGCTAGGAAGGAGGGGTCCGGGGAGCTGTTTTTT | CSARKEGSGELFF
- | TRBJ2-5 | TRBV3-1 | - | TGTGCCAGCAGCCAAGATGTCGATAGAGAGACCCAGTACTTC | CASSQDVDRETQYF
few | TRBJ2-1 | TRBV5-1 | - | TGCGCCAGCAGCGCCGGACAGACCAATGAGCAGTTCTTC | CASSAGQTNEQFF
few | TRBJ2-6 | TRBV11-1 | TRBD1 | TGTGCCAGCAGACGACCGGGACAGGGAATCTCTGGGGCCAACGTCCTGACTTTC | CASRRPGQGISGANVLTF
- | TRBJ1-4 | TRBV6-5 | - | TGTGCCAGCAGTTACGGGCGGCGTAATGAAAAACTGTTTTTT | CASSYGRRNEKLFF
- | TRBJ2-5 | TRBV10-3 | - | TGTGCCATCAGTGAAGGGGGACTTCAAGAGACCCAGTACTTC | CAISEGGLQETQYF
- | TRBJ2-5 | TRBV20-1 | - | TGCAGTGCTAGCTCCCCGAGCCAAGAGACCCAGTACTTC | CSASSPSQETQYF
- | TRBJ2-7 | TRBV5-1 | - | TGCGCCAGCAGCTTGGGAGGGGTGGGCTACGAGCAGTACTTC | CASSLGGVGYEQYF
few | TRBJ2-2 | TRBV20-1 | TRBD2 | TGCAGTGCTTCGCCCGGGAGCGGGAGGGCTAGGGAGCTGTTTTTT | CSASPGSGRARELFF
- | TRBJ1-1 | TRBV13 | - | TGTGCCAGCAGCTGGAGGGTTACTGAAGCTTTCTTT | CASSWRVTEAFF
- | TRBJ2-5 | TRBV6-5 | TRBD2 | TGTGCCAGCAGTTTGTCCCCCTTAGCGGGCGGGGAGACCCAGTACTTC | CASSLSPLAGGETQYF
- | TRBJ1-5 | TRBV6-5 | - | TGTGCCAGCAGTTACTCAAGGGGGGTCAATCAGCCCCAGCATTTT | CASSYSRGVNQPQHF
few | TRBJ2-7 | TRBV5-6 | TRBD2 | TGTGCCAGCAGTGAACTAGCGGGGGTATTCTACGAGCAGTACTTC | CASSELAGVFYEQYF
few | TRBJ1-6 | TRBV5-5 | TRBD1 | TGTGCCAGCAGCTTGGGACAGGGGTCTTCACCCCTCCACTTT | CASSLGQGSSPLHF
- | TRBJ2-5 | TRBV5-1 | - | TGCGCCAGCAGCTTGGCAGGGAATGAGGGGACCCAGTACTTC | CASSLAGNEGTQYF
few | TRBJ2-2 | TRBV6-6 | - | TGTGCCAGTAGGGACGAGGGGGAGCTGTTTTTT | CASRDEGELFF
- | TRBJ2-7 | TRBV6-2/TRBV6-3 | - | TGTGCCAGCAGTTACCGGGACGCCTACGAGCAGTACTTC | CASSYRDAYEQYF
- | TRBJ2-1 | TRBV5-1 | - | TGCGCCAGCAGCTTACCCTCGGGTGAGCAGTTCTTC | CASSLPSGEQFF
- | TRBJ2-1 | TRBV5-1 | - | TGCGCCAGCAGACTAGCTCCTTCCTACAATGAGCAGTTCTTC | CASRLAPSYNEQFF
few | TRBJ2-1 | TRBV10-3 | - | TGTGCCATCAGTGAGGGCGTCGGGAGAGCGAACCATGAGCAGTTCTTC | CAISEGVGRANHEQFF
- | TRBJ2-7 | TRBV27 | - | TGTGCCAGCAGTTTATCGGCAGGGGTCCTCTACGAGCAGTACTTC | CASSLSAGVLYEQYF
- | TRBJ2-1 | TRBV4-2 | - | TGTGCCAGCAGCCAAGAGGGGGTCTATGAGCAGTTCTTC | CASSQEGVYEQFF
- | TRBJ2-5 | TRBV12-3/TRBV12-4 | TRBD2 | TGTGCCAGCAGTTTAGGGAGGGGACTAGCGGGAGTGGGAGGAGAGACCCAGTACTTC | CASSLGRGLAGVGGETQYF
- | TRBJ1-4 | TRBV5-1 | - | TGCGCCAGCAGCTTGTACAGGGATGAAAAACTGTTTTTT | CASSLYRDEKLFF
- | TRBJ2-1 | TRBV3-1 | - | TGTGCCAGCAGCGGCGACTGGAAATCCTACAATGAGCAGTTCTTC | CASSGDWKSYNEQFF
few | TRBJ2-7 | TRBV20-1 | - | TGCAGTGCCACACCGTCCCGCGTACAGTTCTCCTACGAGCAGTACTTC | CSATPSRVQFSYEQYF
- | TRBJ1-3 | TRBV7-9 | TRBD1 | TGTGCCAGCAGCCACCGGACAGGGGGCTCTGGAAACACCATATATTTT | CASSHRTGGSGNTIYF
few | TRBJ1-4 | TRBV10-3 | - | TGTGCCATCTCCCAGGGTTTCGATGTTGAAAAACTGTTTTTT | CAISQGFDVEKLFF
- | TRBJ2-1 | TRBV5-1 | - | TGCGCCAGCAGCAGGGACGGGGACTACAATGAGCAGTTCTTC | CASSRDGDYNEQFF
- | TRBJ1-2 | TRBV20-1 | - | TGCAGTGCTAGCCGGAGGGGGGATGCCAACTATGGCTACACCTTC | CSASRRGDANYGYTF
few | TRBJ2-1 | TRBV3-1 | TRBD2 | TGTGCCAGCAGCTACGGACTAGCGGGAGGGCCTCACTCCTTC | CASSYGLAGGPHSF
few | TRBJ1-2 | TRBV5-1 | - | TGCGCCAGCAGCTTGGAAAGGGCGGACTATGGCTACACCTTC | CASSLERADYGYTF
few | TRBJ1-1 | TRBV20-1 | - | TGCAGTGCTAGCTTGGGACGGATGAACACTGAAGCTTTCTTT | CSASLGRMNTEAFF
- | TRBJ2-1 | TRBV28 | TRBD2 | TGTGCCAGCAGTTTAAGCGGGGGCCCAGGGGATGAGCAGTTCTTC | CASSLSGGPGDEQFF
- | TRBJ2-7 | TRBV20-1 | - | TGCAGTGCTAGATCGCCAGGCGGCTACGAGCAGTACTTC | CSARSPGGYEQYF
- | TRBJ2-1 | TRBV29-1 | TRBD2 | TGCAGCGTTGTCGGGAGGGCCTACAATGAGCAGTTCTTC | CSVVGRAYNEQFF
few | TRBJ2-1 | TRBV20-1 | TRBD2 | TGCAGTGCTAGGATAGCGGGAGTAATGAATGAGCAGTTCTTC | CSARIAGVMNEQFF
- | TRBJ2-1 | TRBV12-3/TRBV12-4 | TRBD2 | TGTGCCAGCAGTTTAGCAGCGGGGCCGTTTAATGAGCAGTTCTTC | CASSLAAGPFNEQFF
- | TRBJ2-4 | TRBV29-1 | - | TGCAGCGTCGCAGGACTAGCCAAAAACATTCAGTACTTC | CSVAGLAKNIQYF
- | TRBJ2-7 | TRBV20-1 | - | TGCAGTGCTAGCGGGAGTCCGCCCTACGAGCAGTACTTC | CSASGSPPYEQYF
few | TRBJ2-2 | TRBV5-5 | TRBD1 | TGTGCCAGCAGATCCTTACAGGGGCCACAGAACACCGGGGAGCTGTTTTTT | CASRSLQGPQNTGELFF
- | TRBJ1-3 | TRBV9 | - | TGTGCCAGCAGCGTAGATGCGTTCGGAAACACCATATATTTT | CASSVDAFGNTIYF
- | TRBJ2-5 | TRBV5-6 | TRBD2 | TGTGCCAGCAGCTTGATGCGGCTAGCGGGGAGGTACCAAGAGACCCAGTACTTC | CASSLMRLAGRYQETQYF